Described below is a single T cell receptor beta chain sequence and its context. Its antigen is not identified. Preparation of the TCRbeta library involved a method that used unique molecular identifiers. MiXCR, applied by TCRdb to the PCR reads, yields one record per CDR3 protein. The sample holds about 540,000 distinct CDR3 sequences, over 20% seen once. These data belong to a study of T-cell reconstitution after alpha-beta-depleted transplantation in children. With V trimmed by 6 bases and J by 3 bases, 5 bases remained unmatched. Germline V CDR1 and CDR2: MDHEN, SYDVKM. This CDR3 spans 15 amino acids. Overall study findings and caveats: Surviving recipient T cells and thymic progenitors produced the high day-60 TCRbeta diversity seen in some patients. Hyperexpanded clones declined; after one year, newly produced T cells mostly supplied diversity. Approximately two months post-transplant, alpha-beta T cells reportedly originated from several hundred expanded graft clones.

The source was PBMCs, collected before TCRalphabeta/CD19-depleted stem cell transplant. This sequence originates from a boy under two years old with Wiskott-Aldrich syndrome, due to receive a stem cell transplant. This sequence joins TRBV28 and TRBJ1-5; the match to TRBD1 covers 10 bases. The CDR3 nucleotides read TGTGCCAGCAGGGACAGGGGGTGGGACAATCAGCCCCAGCATTTT. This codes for CASRDRGWDNQPQHF.